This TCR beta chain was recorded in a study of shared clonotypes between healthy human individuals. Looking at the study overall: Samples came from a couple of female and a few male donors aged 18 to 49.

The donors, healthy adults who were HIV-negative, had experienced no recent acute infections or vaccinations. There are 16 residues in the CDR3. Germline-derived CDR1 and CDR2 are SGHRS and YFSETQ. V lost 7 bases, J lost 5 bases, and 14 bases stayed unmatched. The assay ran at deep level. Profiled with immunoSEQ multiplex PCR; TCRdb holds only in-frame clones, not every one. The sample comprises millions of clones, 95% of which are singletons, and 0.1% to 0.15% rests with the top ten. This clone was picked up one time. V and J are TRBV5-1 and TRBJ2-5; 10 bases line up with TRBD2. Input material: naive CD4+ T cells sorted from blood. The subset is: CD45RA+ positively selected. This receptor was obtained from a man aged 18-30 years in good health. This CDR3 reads CASSIPQREGRETQYF. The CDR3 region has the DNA TGCGCCAGCTCAATTCCCCAGCGGGAGGGCCGGGAGACCCAGTACTTC.